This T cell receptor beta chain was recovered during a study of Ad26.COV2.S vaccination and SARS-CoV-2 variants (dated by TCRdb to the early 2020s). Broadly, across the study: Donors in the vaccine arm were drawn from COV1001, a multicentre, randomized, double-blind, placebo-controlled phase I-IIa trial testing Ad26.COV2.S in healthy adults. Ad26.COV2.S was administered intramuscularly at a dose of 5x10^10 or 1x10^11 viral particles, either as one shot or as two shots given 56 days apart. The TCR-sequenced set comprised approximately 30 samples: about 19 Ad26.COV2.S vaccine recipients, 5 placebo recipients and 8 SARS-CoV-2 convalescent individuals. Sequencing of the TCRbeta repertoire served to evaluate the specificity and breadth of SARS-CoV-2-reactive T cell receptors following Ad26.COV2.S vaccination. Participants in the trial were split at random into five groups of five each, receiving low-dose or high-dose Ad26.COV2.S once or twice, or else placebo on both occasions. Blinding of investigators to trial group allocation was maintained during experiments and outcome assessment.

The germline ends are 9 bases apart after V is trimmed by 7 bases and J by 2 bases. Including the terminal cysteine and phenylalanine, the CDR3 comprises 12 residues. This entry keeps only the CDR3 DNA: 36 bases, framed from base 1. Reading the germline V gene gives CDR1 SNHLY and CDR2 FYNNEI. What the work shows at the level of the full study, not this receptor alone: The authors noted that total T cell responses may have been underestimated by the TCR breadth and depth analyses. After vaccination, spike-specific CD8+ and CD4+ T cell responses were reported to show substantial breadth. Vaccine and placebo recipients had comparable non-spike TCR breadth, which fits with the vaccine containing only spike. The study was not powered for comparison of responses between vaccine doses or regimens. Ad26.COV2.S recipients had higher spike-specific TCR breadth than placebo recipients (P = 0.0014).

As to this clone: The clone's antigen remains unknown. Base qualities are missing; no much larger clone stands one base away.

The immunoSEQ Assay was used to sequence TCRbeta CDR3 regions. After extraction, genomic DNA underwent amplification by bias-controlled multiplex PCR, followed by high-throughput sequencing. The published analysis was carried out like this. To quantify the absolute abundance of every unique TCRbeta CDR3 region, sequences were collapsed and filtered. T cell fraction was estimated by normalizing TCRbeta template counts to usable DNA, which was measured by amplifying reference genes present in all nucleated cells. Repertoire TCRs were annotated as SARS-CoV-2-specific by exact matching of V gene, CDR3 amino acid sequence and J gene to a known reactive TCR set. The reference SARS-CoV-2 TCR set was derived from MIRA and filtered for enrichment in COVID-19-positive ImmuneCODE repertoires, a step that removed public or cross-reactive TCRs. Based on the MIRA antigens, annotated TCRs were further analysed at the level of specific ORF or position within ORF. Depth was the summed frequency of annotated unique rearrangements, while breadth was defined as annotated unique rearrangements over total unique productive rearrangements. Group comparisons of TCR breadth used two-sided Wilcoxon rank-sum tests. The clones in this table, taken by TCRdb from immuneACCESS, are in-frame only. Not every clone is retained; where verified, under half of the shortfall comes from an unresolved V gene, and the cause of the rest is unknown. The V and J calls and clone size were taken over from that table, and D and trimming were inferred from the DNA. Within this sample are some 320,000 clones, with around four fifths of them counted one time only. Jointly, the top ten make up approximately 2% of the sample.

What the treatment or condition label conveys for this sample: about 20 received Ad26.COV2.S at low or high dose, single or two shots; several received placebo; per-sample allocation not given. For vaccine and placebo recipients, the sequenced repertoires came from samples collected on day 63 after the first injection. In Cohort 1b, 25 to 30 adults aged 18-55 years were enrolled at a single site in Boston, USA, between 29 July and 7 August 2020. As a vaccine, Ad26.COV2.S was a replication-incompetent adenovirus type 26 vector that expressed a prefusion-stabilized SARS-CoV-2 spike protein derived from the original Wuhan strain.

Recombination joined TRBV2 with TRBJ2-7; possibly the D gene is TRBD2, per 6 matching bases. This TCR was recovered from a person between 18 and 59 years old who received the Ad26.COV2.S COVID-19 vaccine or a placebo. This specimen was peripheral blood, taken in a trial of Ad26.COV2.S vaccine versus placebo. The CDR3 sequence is CASNSGAYEQYF. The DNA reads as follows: TGTGCCAGCAATTCGGGGGCCTACGAGCAGTACTTC.